Listed below are T cell receptor beta chains from one sample, sequenced in a study of blood T cell repertoires in COVID-19. Sequencing was performed with immunoSEQ multiplex PCR; in TCRdb, only in-frame clones are kept and a portion is missing. The data show 430,000 or so clones, approximately 90% seen once. The source material was PBMCs or T cells enriched from blood (not recorded which). These receptors were collected from a woman between 40 and 55 years old who had recovered from COVID-19. The CDR3 runs from the conserved cysteine through the conserved F or W. D genes are given only for firm matches. Clone size appears in some rows only: once, few, many, or a class for an expanded clone.

>TRBV11-2|TRBD2|NA|TRBJ2-1
TGTGCCAGCAGCTTAGACATAGCGGGAGGTGTGTTTGAGCAGTTCTTC
CASSLDIAGGVFEQFF
>TRBV10-1|TRBD1|NA|TRBJ2-2
TGCGCCAGCAGTGACCCAAGACAGGGGGCCGACACCGGGGAGCTGTTTTTT
CASSDPRQGADTGELFF
>TRBV11-2|NA|NA|TRBJ2-1
TGTGCCAGCAGCTTGTCCGGGACAACCAATGAGCAGTTCTTC
CASSLSGTTNEQFF
>TRBV6-5|NA|NA|TRBJ1-2
TGTGCCAGCAGTTACGGCCTCTCTTCTCGCTACACCTTC
CASSYGLSSRYTF
>TRBV14|NA|NA|TRBJ2-1
TGTGCCAGCAGCCAAGCCCCTCGGGGAGAGCAGTTCTTC
CASSQAPRGEQFF
>TRBV2|NA|NA|TRBJ2-5
TGTGCCAGCAGAGACAAGTACTTC
CASRDKYF
>TRBV18|TRBD1|NA|TRBJ1-3
TGTGCCAGCTCACCGATGGGACAGGGGGCCTGGATATCTGGAAACACCATATATTTT
CASSPMGQGAWISGNTIYF
>TRBV6-2/TRBV6-3|TRBD2|NA|TRBJ2-7
TGTGCCAGCAGTTACGGGTCGGGAGGGCCCTTCCACGAGCAGTACTTC
CASSYGSGGPFHEQYF
>TRBV12-3/TRBV12-4|NA|NA|TRBJ1-1
TGTGCCAGCCTCGGACAGAGGAACACTGAAGCTTTCTTT
CASLGQRNTEAFF
>TRBV27|NA|NA|TRBJ2-7
TGTGCCAGCAGCTTGGTAGGGGGGGAGTACGAGCAGTACTTC
CASSLVGGEYEQYF
>TRBV20-1|TRBD2|NA|TRBJ2-1
TGCAGTGCTAGTCGTCGGGAGGACAAGTTCTTC
CSASRREDKFF
>TRBV27|TRBD2|NA|TRBJ2-7
TGTGCCAGCAGTACCCGACTAGCGGGAAAGCAACACGAGCAGTACTTC
CASSTRLAGKQHEQYF
>TRBV18|TRBD2|NA|TRBJ2-5
TGTGCCAGCTCACAAGCTCCGGGACTAGCGGAAGAGACCCAGTACTTC
CASSQAPGLAEETQYF
>TRBV27|NA|NA|TRBJ2-7
TGTGCCAGCAGTACCTACCCCTACGAGCAGTACTTC
CASSTYPYEQYF
>TRBV7-9|TRBD2|NA|TRBJ2-7
TGTGCCAGCAGTTTTAGCGGGAGGGCCTCCTACGAGCAGTACTTC
CASSFSGRASYEQYF
>TRBV5-1|NA|NA|TRBJ2-3
TGCGCCAGCAGCCCAGGGTTGGGCATTACTAGCACAGATACGCAGTATTTT
CASSPGLGITSTDTQYF
>TRBV6-5|TRBD1|NA|TRBJ1-1
TGTGCCAGCAGTCACAGACAGGGCAACACTGAAGCTTTCTTT
CASSHRQGNTEAFF
>TRBV19|NA|NA|TRBJ1-1
TGTGCCAGTAGTATAGTCCGCGGGGAAGCTTTCTTT
CASSIVRGEAFF
>TRBV19|TRBD1|NA|TRBJ1-1
TGTGCCAGTACCCATAGACAGGGAATAGAAGCTTTCTTT
CASTHRQGIEAFF
>TRBV24-1|TRBD1|NA|TRBJ2-3
TGTGCCACCAGTGATTGGGGGACAGGGGGTGCAGATACGCAGTATTTT
CATSDWGTGGADTQYF
>TRBV2|NA|NA|TRBJ2-7
TGTGCCAGCAGTGAGCAGGGTTCCTCTTACGAGCAGTACTTC
CASSEQGSSYEQYF
>TRBV5-1|NA|NA|TRBJ2-5
TGCGCCAGCAGCTTCCCGCAAGAGACCCAGTACTTC
CASSFPQETQYF
>TRBV7-2|TRBD2|once|TRBJ2-7
TGTGCCAGCAGCGCGATGGGGCTAGCGGGCCCGGAGCAGTACTTC
CASSAMGLAGPEQYF
>TRBV5-5|NA|NA|TRBJ2-7
TGTGCCAGCAGCCCCCTCGGTGCGGAAGAGCAGTACTTC
CASSPLGAEEQYF
>TRBV3-1/TRBV3-2|NA|NA|TRBJ1-1
TGTGCCAGCAGTCTAGTACAGGGAGCCCCCACTGAAGCTTTCTTT
CASSLVQGAPTEAFF
>TRBV18|NA|NA|TRBJ1-5
TGTGCCAGCTCACCGGGAGGGGTAGGGCAGCCCCAGCATTTT
CASSPGGVGQPQHF
>TRBV11-3|NA|NA|TRBJ1-1
TGTGCCAGCAGCCCTGGGGGGGCATCGGACACTGAAGCTTTCTTT
CASSPGGASDTEAFF
>TRBV5-1|NA|few|TRBJ1-1
TGCGCCAGCAGAACCGGAATAGACAGGTCTGAAGCTTTCTTT
CASRTGIDRSEAFF
>TRBV12-3/TRBV12-4|NA|once|TRBJ2-7
TGTGCCACCTCAGGACAGTCCTACGAGCAGTACTTC
CATSGQSYEQYF
>TRBV19|NA|NA|TRBJ2-7
TGTGCCAGTAGTATGGCGGGCAGTCCCTACGAGCAGTACTTC
CASSMAGSPYEQYF
>TRBV4-3|NA|few|TRBJ1-1
TGCGCCAGCAGCCAGGATCGGTGGACAGATAACACTGAAGCTTTCTTT
CASSQDRWTDNTEAFF
>TRBV29-1|TRBD1|NA|TRBJ2-7
TGCAGCGTTGAAGTGGCGACAGGGGGCTACGAGCAGTACTTC
CSVEVATGGYEQYF
>TRBV5-4|TRBD1|NA|TRBJ1-2
TGTGCCAGCAGCTTGGACAGGGGTCGGAACTATGGCTACACCTTC
CASSLDRGRNYGYTF
>TRBV5-1|TRBD1|NA|TRBJ2-7
TGCGCCAGCAGCGGTAGGTTGGGACAGGGGGCTAGCGAGCAGTACTTC
CASSGRLGQGASEQYF
>TRBV7-2|NA|NA|TRBJ1-1
TGTGCCAGCAGCCCCCGTATCGCAGCTGAAGCTTTCTTT
CASSPRIAAEAFF
>TRBV19|NA|NA|TRBJ2-7
TGTGCCAGTAGTCTCCAAGGGGGGGCACACTTCAACGAGCAGTACTTC
CASSLQGGAHFNEQYF
>TRBV6-2/TRBV6-3|TRBD1|NA|TRBJ2-1
TGTGCCAGCAGTTTGACAGGGGGCTACTCCGAGCAGTTCTTC
CASSLTGGYSEQFF
>TRBV7-9|NA|many|TRBJ1-2
TGTGCCAGCAGTTCTGGGGGAGATACAGGGAGGGGCTATGGCTACACCTTC
CASSSGGDTGRGYGYTF
>TRBV5-4|NA|NA|TRBJ2-2
TGTGCCAGCAGCTTGTCGGGACTGGGGACCGGGGAGCTGTTTTTT
CASSLSGLGTGELFF
>TRBV5-1|TRBD2|NA|TRBJ2-1
TGCGCCAGCAGCTTGGCCTGGCTAGCGGGAGAGGGTGAGCAGTTCTTC
CASSLAWLAGEGEQFF
>TRBV19|TRBD1|NA|TRBJ2-5
TGTGCCAGTAGTATATCAACACAGGGGGCATGGGAGACCCAGTACTTC
CASSISTQGAWETQYF
>TRBV6-5|NA|NA|TRBJ2-7
TGTGCCAGCAGCCGAACTTGGGGGCGCGAGCAGTACTTC
CASSRTWGREQYF
>TRBV11-2|TRBD2|NA|TRBJ2-5
TGTGCCAGCAGCTTAGGGACTAGCGGGACACGGGAGACCCAGTACTTC
CASSLGTSGTRETQYF
>TRBV5-5|TRBD2|NA|TRBJ2-3
TGTGCCAGCAGCTTCCGGGGGGTAGCGGGGGCTGGCGATACGCAGTATTTT
CASSFRGVAGAGDTQYF
>TRBV18|NA|NA|TRBJ1-2
TGTGCCAGCTCACCACCTTTGGGGAGAAGTGCTAACTATGGCTACACCTTC
CASSPPLGRSANYGYTF